These 19 T cell receptor beta chains share one sample of origin, sequenced in a study of blood T cell repertoires in COVID-19 (TCRdb year 2020). The library relied on the immunoSEQ multiplex PCR assay. Sourced from immuneACCESS, this table was stored by TCRdb with only in-frame sequences that have V and J called. A share of the clones is absent; for the studies checked, an unresolved V gene accounts for under half, and the remainder has no known explanation. Here the sample has 450,000 or so clones; 89% occur a single time. The ten largest account for roughly 1.6% of the sample. Sequences were obtained from peripheral blood. The source is a woman aged 40 to 55 with COVID-19, enrolled during active disease.

V usage is TRBV5-6 and J usage is TRBJ2-5, with 9 bases identical to TRBD1. Trimming cost V 4 bases and J 5 bases; bases outside gene matches: 6. The V gene's germline CDR1 is SGHDT and CDR2 YYEEEE. The CDR3 has 14 amino acids. CDR3 DNA sequence: TGTGCCAGCAGCCACAGGGGGCGCGGGGAGACCCAGTACTTC. It specifies CASSHRGRGETQYF.

This chain connects TRBV7-9 to TRBJ1-6, with D uncertain. Per germline, CDR1 SEHNR and CDR2 FQNEAQ (reference sequence). The CDR3 covers 14 residues. V was pared by 7 bases and J by 0 bases, with 7 bases between. CDR3 sequence (DNA): TGTGCCAGCACCCGGGGCTCCTATAATTCACCCCTCCACTTT. Translated: CASTRGSYNSPLHF.

This sequence joins TRBV7-9 and TRBJ1-2; no definite D call. Germline lookup yields CDR1 SEHNR and CDR2 FQNEAQ (reference sequence). The CDR3 extends over 15 amino acids. The V end lost 0 bases, the J end lost 4 bases, and 12 bases lay between the germline ends. The CDR3 DNA reads TGTGCCAGCAGCTTAGCGGGTAGTAGGAGCTATGGCTACACCTTC. It specifies CASSLAGSRSYGYTF.

Only one count was recorded for this clone. In the same sample, other DNA sequences code for this CDR3. The genes are TRBV28 and TRBJ1-2; D gene unclear. The germline V and J ends were trimmed by 3 bases and 5 bases, with 4 bases remaining between them. The CDR3 contains 11 residues. The germline CDR1 and CDR2 sequences are MDHEN and SYDVKM. As DNA, the CDR3 is TGTGCCAGCAGTTTCCTTTATGGCTACACCTTC. Translated: CASSFLYGYTF.

The chain combines TRBV25-1 with TRBJ1-6; D is ambiguous. Trimming removed 9 bases from V and 14 bases from J, with 14 bases in between. The germline gives CDR1 MGHDK, CDR2 SYGVNS. The CDR3 runs to 11 residues. The CDR3 DNA follows: TGTGCCAGTTCCGGACTTTTGACCCTCCACTTT. This sequence encodes CASSGLLTLHF.

The chain couples TRBV19 to TRBJ1-2, with D uncertain. Trimming took 7 bases from V and 8 from J, leaving 11 bases between them. Germline V gives CDR1 LNHDA, CDR2 SQIVND (reference sequence). The CDR3 sequence is 11 residues long. This CDR3 is CASKAEEGYTF. CDR3 DNA: TGTGCCAGTAAGGCCGAGGAGGGCTACACCTTC.

The chain has TRBV13 and TRBJ1-2; D not resolved. CDR3 length equals 16 residues. Germline CDR1 PRHDT, CDR2 FYEKMQ (reference sequence). The V end lost 0 bases, the J end lost 3 bases, and 14 bases lay between the germline ends. This CDR3 is CASSLGLEGWDYGYTF. The CDR3 nucleotides read TGTGCCAGCAGCTTAGGCCTTGAGGGCTGGGACTATGGCTACACCTTC.

This chain links TRBV12-5 with TRBJ1-1, with D maybe TRBD1 (5 bases). CDR1 LGHNT and CDR2 FRNRAP come from the germline V gene. The CDR3 is made up of 13 amino acids. V lost 5 bases, J lost 3 bases, and 10 bases lay in between. In nucleotides, the CDR3 is TGTGCTAGTGGTGGGGGGGTTCACACTGAAGCTTTCTTT. This translates into CASGGGVHTEAFF.

The chain couples TRBV5-1 to TRBJ1-2, with 7 bases aligning to TRBD1. The V gene end was trimmed by 4 bases and the J gene end by 4 bases; junction bases not matched to a gene: 4. The CDR3 has 13 amino acids. Germline V lookup: CDR1 SGHRS, CDR2 YFSETQ. The CDR3 loop reads CASSTGTVYGYTF. In DNA, the CDR3 is TGCGCCAGCAGCACCGGGACAGTCTATGGCTACACCTTC.

The chain links TRBV6-5 to TRBJ1-1; D unclear. This CDR3 has 14 amino acids. The V end was cut by 6 bases, the J end by 5 bases, with 16 bases between. Per germline, CDR1 MNHEY and CDR2 SVGAGI. The CDR3 DNA reads TGTGCCAGCAGCGGTACTCTACAGCGGACTGAAGCTTTCTTT. Amino acids: CASSGTLQRTEAFF.

The chain joins TRBV28 to TRBJ1-1; no clear D. Between the trimmed V and J ends, which lost 4 bases and 4 bases, there was a span of 16 bases. Germline V gives CDR1 MDHEN, CDR2 SYDVKM. CDR3 length: 15 amino acids. CDR3 sequence reads: CASSSGTSPGTEAFF. In DNA, the CDR3 is TGTGCCAGCAGTTCCGGAACATCGCCGGGCACTGAAGCTTTCTTT.

The chain has TRBV10-3 and TRBJ2-5, with 7 bases that match TRBD1. The CDR3 runs 14 residues. The trim removed 10 bases at V and 2 bases at J, leaving 10 bases unmatched. CDR1 and CDR2 from the germline V gene are ENHRY and SYGVKD. DNA for the CDR3: TGTGCCAGCCGTCACGGACAGGCACAAGAGACCCAGTACTTC. It specifies CASRHGQAQETQYF.

The V and J genes are TRBV19 and TRBJ1-1; TRBD1 aligns across 8 bases. Trimming at V came to 3 bases and at J to 1 base, leaving 1 base not matched to a gene. The CDR3 spans 14 residues. Germline CDR1 LNHDA, CDR2 SQIVND (reference sequence). The CDR3 sequence is CASSMTGANTEAFF. The CDR3, as DNA: TGTGCCAGTAGTATGACAGGGGCGAACACTGAAGCTTTCTTT.

The chain recombines TRBV30 with TRBJ1-2; D call uncertain. The V gene lost 1 base and the J gene lost 6 bases, with 15 bases spanning the gap. Per germline, CDR1 GTSNPN and CDR2 SVGIG (reference sequence). CDR3 length equals 14 residues. CDR3 nucleotides: TGTGCCTGGAGTGGTTTCGGGTTTGGAAATGGCTACACCTTC. Protein sequence: CAWSGFGFGNGYTF.

This chain links TRBV5-4 with TRBJ2-2, with a tentative D call TRBD1 (6 bases). Per the germline V gene, CDR1 is SGHNT and CDR2 is YYREEE (reference sequence). V was clipped by 3 bases and J by 7 bases, with 19 bases between them. This CDR3 has 16 residues. The CDR3 DNA sequence: TGTGCCAGCAGCTCATCCGACAGGCAGGGGAACGGGGAGCTGTTTTTT. Protein product: CASSSSDRQGNGELFF.

The genes are TRBV28 and TRBJ1-2; 7 bases are a match to TRBD1. Germline CDR1 is MDHEN and CDR2 is SYDVKM. This CDR3 contains 14 residues. J gave up 2 bases and V 2 bases, and 2 bases lay outside the gene matches. CDR3 protein: CASSLGDRNYGYTF. The CDR3, as DNA: TGTGCCAGCAGTTTAGGGGACAGAAACTATGGCTACACCTTC.

CDR3: CASSLGGLGTQYF. As DNA, the CDR3 is TGCGCCAGCAGCTTAGGAGGTCTTGGGACCCAGTACTTC. The V and J genes are TRBV5-1 and TRBJ2-5, with a weak D call TRBD2 (5 bases). The ends were cut back, 2 bases at V and 7 bases at J, with 12 bases in the middle. This CDR3 has 13 residues. Looked up from germline, CDR1 is SGHRS and CDR2 is YFSETQ.

CDR3 residues: CASSFVGSNEQFF. CDR3 nucleotide sequence: TGTGCCAGCAGTTTCGTAGGGAGCAATGAGCAGTTCTTC. The chain carries TRBV27 and TRBJ2-1; a possible D gene is TRBD2 (5 bases). The CDR3 totals 13 residues. CDR1 is MNHEY and CDR2 is SMNVEV in the germline V gene (reference sequence). V was pared by 3 bases and J by 6 bases, with 9 bases between.

The rearrangement uses TRBV7-2 and TRBJ1-1; D is possibly TRBD1 (6 bases). Trimming removed 5 bases at V and 6 bases at J, with 16 bases between. The germline gives CDR1 SGHTA, CDR2 FQGNSA. CDR3 length: 14 amino acids. CDR3 DNA sequence: TGTGCCAGCAGCCCAGGACGGGAGGGGGCTGAAGCTTTCTTT. Translation gives CASSPGREGAEAFF.